This passage covers 14 T cell receptor beta chains from one sample sequenced in a study of blood T cell repertoires in COVID-19. Libraries were prepared by immunoSEQ multiplex PCR; TCRdb keeps only in-frame clonotypes and omits some of them. The sample has about 430,000 clones; over 85% are singletons. Specimen: peripheral blood. These receptors all come from a man between 18 and 35 years old with COVID-19, enrolled during active disease.

This chain uses TRBV4-1 with TRBJ1-1; a weak D match, TRBD1 (5 bases). CDR1 and CDR2 from the germline V gene are MGHRA and YSYEKL. V lost 4 bases and J 5 bases, leaving 17 bases between the germline ends. This CDR3 contains 15 residues. CDR3 DNA sequence: TGCGCCAGCAGCCTCCAAGGGCCAGGGCAGACTGAAGCTTTCTTT. Translating gives CASSLQGPGQTEAFF.

V gene TRBV20-1 combines with J gene TRBJ2-7, with D maybe TRBD2 (5 bases). The CDR3 is 11 residues long. V lost 3 bases, J lost 7 bases, and 10 bases lay in between. Germline lookup yields CDR1 DFQATT and CDR2 SNEGSKA (reference sequence). CDR3 DNA: TGCAGTGCTAGGTCGGGGTCAGAGCAGTACTTC. Its translation: CSARSGSEQYF.

The chain combines TRBV3-1 (or the pseudogene TRBV3-2) with TRBJ2-5; TRBD2 aligns across 8 bases. The CDR3 covers 15 residues. Losses at the gene ends were 4 bases for V and 4 bases for J; bases not matched to a gene: 8. Germline assignment: CDR1 LGHDT and CDR2 YNNKEL (reference sequence). The CDR3 DNA reads as TGTGCCAGCAGCCCCGGGGGGGCCGAGGCAGAGACCCAGTACTTC. Its translation: CASSPGGAEAETQYF.

This rearrangement joins TRBV2 to TRBJ1-6, with D possibly matching TRBD1 (5 bases). The CDR3 runs to 15 residues. Germline lookup yields CDR1 SNHLY and CDR2 FYNNEI. V was cut by 2 bases and J by 7 bases, with 12 bases left in between. CDR3 sequence reads: CASSEQGAKNSPLHF. The CDR3 bases are TGTGCCAGCAGTGAACAAGGGGCGAAGAATTCACCCCTCCACTTT.

The chain uses TRBV12-2 and TRBJ2-4; the D segment call TRBD2 is taken from the table without a DNA check. TRBV12-2 represents a pseudogene. This CDR3 is 16 amino acids long. The CDR3 DNA reads TGTGCAAGTCGCTCTGTTCCGAGGGAGAGCAAAAACATTCAGTACTTC. Residues: CASRSVPRESKNIQYF.

The chain recombines TRBV6-5 with TRBJ2-2; 7 positions agree with TRBD2. Germline V gene lookup returns CDR1 MNHEY and CDR2 SVGAGI. V gave up 2 bases and J gave up 3 bases; unmatched junction bases: 6. The CDR3 is 16 amino acids. The CDR3 coding sequence is TGTGCCAGCAGTTACGAGGGAGGGCCCCACACCGGGGAGCTGTTTTTT. This sequence encodes CASSYEGGPHTGELFF.

V and J are TRBV14 and TRBJ2-5, with 8 bases aligning to TRBD2. The CDR3 contains 18 residues. Trimming cost V 4 bases and J 1 base; bases outside gene matches: 14. CDR1 and CDR2 from the germline V gene are SGHDN and FVKESK. CDR3 sequence reads: CASSRFLGLAGGQETQYF. The CDR3 region has the DNA TGTGCCAGCAGCCGATTCTTAGGACTAGCTGGGGGCCAAGAGACCCAGTACTTC.

The V gene is TRBV11-2, the J gene TRBJ2-3; 11 bases line up with TRBD2. CDR3 length equals 16 residues. The germline V gene has CDR1 SGHAT and CDR2 FQNNGV. V shed 1 base and J 1 base; nucleotides not matched to a gene: 1. The CDR3 protein is CASSLVLAGGTDTQYF. In nucleotides, the CDR3 is TGTGCCAGCAGCTTAGTACTAGCGGGGGGCACAGATACGCAGTATTTT.

This chain uses TRBV7-9 with TRBJ2-7; D may be TRBD2 (6 bases). There are 17 residues in the CDR3. From germline, CDR1 is SEHNR and CDR2 FQNEAQ (reference sequence). V lost 2 bases and J lost 0, with 17 bases in between. In nucleotides, the CDR3 is TGTGCCAGCAGCTTATTCCCCTCTTACGGGAGCTCCTACGAGCAGTACTTC. Protein: CASSLFPSYGSSYEQYF. The full variable domain, rest sourced from reference TRBV7-9 and TRBJ2-7, is DTGVSQNPRHKITKRGQNVTFRCDPISEHNRLYWYRQTLGQGPEFLTYFQNEAQLEKSRLLSDRFSAERPKGSFSTLEIQRTEQGDSAMYLCASSLFPSYGSSYEQYFGPGTRLTVT.

V and J are TRBV11-1 and TRBJ2-1; D unclear. V dropped 3 bases and J dropped 8 bases, with 17 bases sitting between them. The CDR3 has 15 residues. Per the germline V gene, CDR1 is SGHAT and CDR2 is FQDESV (reference sequence). The CDR3 coding sequence is TGTGCCAGCAGCTTCGACTCATCTTTGGTCTATGAGCAGTTCTTC. This sequence encodes CASSFDSSLVYEQFF.

This clone was detected only once. The chain recombines TRBV12-3 or TRBV12-4 with TRBJ1-2; TRBD1 aligns across 8 bases. This CDR3 is built from 13 residues. The V segment lost 5 bases and the J segment 6 bases; nucleotides outside the gene matches: 5. The CDR3 DNA is TGTGCCAGCAGTCTACAGGGGGAGAATGGCTACACCTTC. Amino acid sequence: CASSLQGENGYTF.

This sequence joins TRBV2 and TRBJ2-7, with D perhaps TRBD1 (6 bases). V was clipped by 5 bases and J by 2 bases, with 13 bases between them. The CDR3 spans 14 residues. CDR1 is SNHLY, CDR2 FYNNEI, per germline. CDR3 region: CASSPLDSTYEQYF. DNA for the CDR3: TGTGCCAGCAGTCCCTTGGACAGCACCTACGAGCAGTACTTC. The complete variable domain, with remaining parts taken from reference TRBV2 and TRBJ2-7, reads EPEVTQTPSHQVTQMGQEVILRCVPISNHLYFYWYRQILGQKVEFLVSFYNNEISEKSEIFDDQFSVERPDGSNFTLKIRSTKLEDSAMYFCASSPLDSTYEQYFGPGTRLTVT.

The chain employs TRBV5-1 and TRBJ2-3; the match to TRBD2 covers 13 bases. The CDR3 runs 20 residues. V was pared by 3 bases and J by 0 bases, with 13 bases of the junction left unmatched. Germline V lookup: CDR1 SGHRS, CDR2 YFSETQ. The chain's CDR3 is CASSSRPGLAGPSSTDTQYF. CDR3 nucleotides: TGCGCCAGCAGCTCACGGCCGGGACTAGCGGGACCGTCTAGCACAGATACGCAGTATTTT.

The gene calls are TRBV29-1 and TRBJ2-7; D is unresolved. This CDR3 contains 14 residues. Trimming took 4 bases from V and 0 from J, leaving 13 bases between them. In germline, CDR1 is SQVTM, CDR2 ANQGSEA. The chain's CDR3 is CSVGRSVASYEQYF. CDR3 DNA sequence: TGCAGCGTTGGACGGAGCGTGGCCTCCTACGAGCAGTACTTC.